This T cell receptor beta chain was observed in a study of T cells in localized non-small cell lung cancer. The repertoire was sequenced with immunoSEQ multiplex PCR; TCRdb's copy has only in-frame clones and lacks some. The repertoire holds roughly 40,000 clones, with 70% to 90% as singletons. Findings of the study overall: Tumor trailed uninvolved adjacent lung in T cell clonality, which peaked there. Heterogeneity stays possible, as sequencing covered only one tumor region. Adjacent lung exhibited a median of about 50 among the 100 most abundant tumor clones.

Note on this clone: Its antigen is unknown.

The specimen comprised peripheral blood, sampled before any cancer treatment. This TCR came from a man aged 18-55 years with stage I lung adenocarcinoma.

CDR3 bases: TGTGCCAGCAGCTCGGGTCTGCCCCCGTACAATGAGCAGTTCTTC. As protein: CASSSGLPPYNEQFF. V usage is TRBV7-3 and J usage is TRBJ2-1, with D uncertain. This CDR3 has 15 residues. Deletions cut 4 bases from V and 4 bases from J, with 14 bases between. Germline assignment: CDR1 SGHTA and CDR2 FQGTGA.